Below, one TCR beta chain is given with its context. Its antigen remains undetermined. No qualities accompany the bases; no much larger clone lies one base away. The donors were healthy, HIV-negative adults who had no recently reported acute infections or vaccinations. Only Caucasian adults living in Nashville, Tennessee, USA were represented among the donors. CD4+ T cells were enriched through magnetic negative selection, after which naive cells were positively selected on CD45RA and the remaining negative fraction served as the memory subset. Blood was collected by leukapheresis, and PBMCs were isolated by Ficoll-Histopaque density gradient centrifugation and then cryopreserved in liquid nitrogen vapor phase. Analytical flow cytometry was used to check the purity and quantity of each magnetically sorted T cell population. Genomic DNA was isolated from each sorted fraction and quantified by UV absorbance on a Nanodrop 2000c.

This sample is drawn from a study of shared clonotypes between healthy human individuals (dated by TCRdb to the early 2020s). Some background on the complete study: A couple of women and a few men aged 18 to 49 years were included in the cohort. Libraries were prepared and TCR repertoires were sequenced by different laboratories using diverse techniques, in order to increase sequencing depth and limit assay-specific biases. Blood TCR repertoires of five healthy adults were deeply sequenced to estimate repertoire size and the extent of clonotype sharing between individuals. Each donor's leukapheresis produced roughly between roughly 0.85 and 9.5 billion PBMCs. For each donor, three plates each were used for CD4 naive and CD4 memory, two plates were used for CD8 naive, and one plate was used for CD8 memory.

Using the deep immunoSEQ assay, multiplex PCR amplified TCR CDR3 regions from genomic DNA. For each cell subset, the extracted genomic DNA was distributed evenly across all wells of several immunoSEQ 96-well plates, and each plate served as one replicate. Each replicate PCR for sorted subsets received approximately 220 ng genomic DNA, equal to about 30,000 T cell genomes. Purified libraries were quantified with a Qubit 3.0 fluorometer, sized on a Bioanalyzer 2100, and re-quantified with the KAPA Library Quantification kit. A separate single-read 150-cycle Illumina NextSeq 550 flow cell was used to sequence each immunoSEQ 96-well plate. The authors processed their data as follows. Because the immunoSEQ output included only junctional sequences and no quality scores, the filtering could not be the same as the filtering used for full-length reads. Sequences were annotated with PyIR, a Python wrapper for IgBLAST v1.9, using IMGT germline references to assign V/J genes and CDR3. Reads with weak V/J assignments (E-value above 1e-6), missing CDR3, stop codons, out-of-frame junctions, or ambiguous translated residues were removed. A V3J clonotype was defined by an identical inferred V gene, J gene, and CDR3 amino acid sequence. To compute the percentage overlap between repertoires, the number of shared unique clonotypes was divided by the size of the smaller repertoire. Three approaches were used to assess repertoire richness: RTK rarefaction, the Chao1 estimator, and Recon v2.1 estimates of unobserved clonotypes. OLGA was used to compute generation probabilities for all TCRbeta clonotypes that the gDNA method yielded from a few donors. TCRdb re-hosts the immuneACCESS table, in-frame sequences only. Its copies lack some clones; in the studies checked, an unresolved V gene accounts for under half of them, and the cause for the rest is not known. The V and J calls and the clone size are those of that table, but D and trimming were determined from the DNA. A total of about 2.4 million clones appear in this sample, 80% to 95% of them only once. The ten largest clones add up to roughly 0.36% of the sample.

Paper-wide results and their limitations: The small number of donors limited the genetic and exposure-history diversity represented. Sampling was limited to blood, and TCR repertoires in tissue likely differ from TCR repertoires in blood. Higher generation probabilities were observed for clonotypes shared by all four sorted-subset donors than for non-shared clonotypes. Even with the large sequencing depth, rarefaction of the sorted-subset datasets indicated that sequencing was incomplete. Approximately 4.8% of naive CD4, 3.5% of naive CD8, 2.3% of memory CD4, and 0.35% to 0.4% of memory CD8 clonotypes were shared across four donors. Pairwise subsampling led to the expectation that sequencing depth would affect the degree of clonotype sharing among donors. Larger estimated clonotype richness was generally found for naive subsets than for memory subsets.

The CDR3 runs 15 amino acids, cysteine and phenylalanine included. Of all the DNA, just the CDR3 is kept, 45 bases in frame from base 1. Trimming at the junction amounts to 6 bases on V and 0 bases on J, and the germline ends lie 13 bases apart. The CDR1 and CDR2 encoded by the germline V gene are SGHRS and YFSETQ. This chain is built from TRBV5-1 and TRBJ2-1, with no confidently assigned D gene. The TCR was taken from a man between 18 and 35 years old in good health. Some clones in this sample may be carry-over from other donors' samples. Sequenced input: naive CD4+ T cells from PBMCs. What this sample's cell subset or site label stands for: CD45RA+ positively selected. The nucleotide sequence is given as TGCGCCAGCACCCGCCTCCCGGCCTCCTACAATGAGCAGTTCTTC. This is translated as CASTRLPASYNEQFF.